This TCR beta chain was recorded in a study of blood T cell repertoires in COVID-19. Study-level information: The United States, Italy and Spain supplied acute and convalescent COVID-19 samples.

Patients at the Seattle site were enrolled during active infection and followed longitudinally. V gave up 0 bases and J gave up 0 bases, with 12 bases separating them. Germline CDR1 reads SQVTM; CDR2 reads ANQGSEA. The CDR3 has 16 residues. As originally analysed: The authors estimated nucleated cell counts from reference gene primer amplification. Profiled with immunoSEQ multiplex PCR; TCRdb holds only in-frame clones, not every one. D and trimming were read from the DNA, whereas the V and J calls and clone size are those reported in that table. The sample has 150,000 or so clones; about 85% are singletons.

The TCR comes from a woman aged 50 to 60 with COVID-19, enrolled during active disease. Material: peripheral blood. The chain has TRBV29-1 and TRBJ2-1, with D possibly TRBD2 on 5 matching bases. CDR3 nucleotide sequence: TGCAGCGTTGAAGATCTTCGGGGTGACTCCTACAATGAGCAGTTCTTC. This encodes CSVEDLRGDSYNEQFF.